The 27 T cell receptor beta chains listed next were all sequenced from one sample in a study of blood T cell repertoires in COVID-19 (dated by TCRdb to 2020 to 2022). The library was obtained by the immunoSEQ multiplex PCR assay. Drawn from immuneACCESS, this table holds only the in-frame rearrangements with V and J called that TCRdb kept. Clones are partly lost; checked studies trace under half to an unresolved V gene and leave the rest unexplained. The sample table holds about 130,000 clones, of which about 74% were seen once. Together, the top ten hold roughly 5% of the sample. The sequencing sample was made of peripheral blood. Source of these receptors: a man in his sixties with acute or convalescent COVID-19.

Turning to this clone: Different DNA sequences within this sample yield the same CDR3. The CDR3 reads CATSDFSGSSYNEQFF. CDR3 sequence (DNA): TGTGCCACCAGTGATTTTTCCGGGAGCTCCTACAATGAGCAGTTCTTC. The chain is built from TRBV24-1 and TRBJ2-1, with a weak D call TRBD2 (6 bases). The CDR3 loop spans 16 amino acids. The germline V gene has CDR1 KGHDR and CDR2 SFDVKD. V gave up 1 base and J gave up 0 bases, with 9 bases separating them.

The table lists this clone with a few counts. The chain links TRBV27 to TRBJ2-7, with no clear D. CDR1 and CDR2 (germline): MNHEY, SMNVEV (reference sequence). Between the trimmed V and J ends, which lost 3 bases and 6 bases, there was a span of 3 bases. CDR3 length: 10 residues. The CDR3 DNA reads as TGTGCCAGCAGTTTGAGCGAGCAGTACTTC. Residues: CASSLSEQYF.

The V gene is TRBV5-1, the J gene TRBJ2-3, with D perhaps TRBD2 (6 bases). The CDR3 is 20 residues long. Trimming removed 1 base from V and 0 bases from J, with 24 bases in between. CDR1 is SGHRS, CDR2 YFSETQ, per germline. The CDR3 DNA is TGCGCCAGCAGCTTGTATATCGCGACTAGAGGCGCCACTAGCACAGATACGCAGTATTTT. Protein: CASSLYIATRGATSTDTQYF. The entire variable domain, with the rest obtained from reference TRBV5-1 and TRBJ2-3, is as follows: KAGVTQTPRYLIKTRGQQVTLSCSPISGHRSVSWYQQTPGQGLQFLFEYFSETQRNKGNFPGRFSGRQFSNSRSEMNVSTLELGDSALYLCASSLYIATRGATSTDTQYFGPGTRLTVL.

This clone appeared a few times. The chain uses TRBV7-9 and TRBJ2-1, with 7 positions matching TRBD2. This CDR3 spans 16 amino acids. Germline CDR1 reads SEHNR; CDR2 reads FQNEAQ (reference sequence). V shed 5 bases and J 4 bases; nucleotides not matched to a gene: 11. The DNA for the CDR3 is TGTGCCAGCAGCCCGGAGGGGCGGGAGCCATACAATGAGCAGTTCTTC. It encodes CASSPEGREPYNEQFF.

The rearrangement uses TRBV11-2 and TRBJ2-1, with D possibly TRBD2 on 6 matching bases. There are 12 residues in the CDR3. Between the trimmed V and J ends, which lost 4 bases and 10 bases, there was a span of 11 bases. Germline lookup yields CDR1 SGHAT and CDR2 FQNNGV. This CDR3 is CASSYGLPEQFF. CDR3 nucleotide sequence: TGTGCCAGCAGCTATGGACTACCCGAGCAGTTCTTC.

The genes are TRBV6-6 and TRBJ2-7; 8 nucleotides line up with TRBD1. J gave up 2 bases and V 0 bases, and 3 bases lay outside the gene matches. CDR3 length: 15 amino acids. Germline-derived CDR1 and CDR2 are MNHNY and SVGAGI (reference sequence). CDR3 loop: CASSYSLQGAYEQYF. For the CDR3, the DNA is TGTGCCAGCAGTTACTCTCTACAGGGGGCCTACGAGCAGTACTTC.

The V call is TRBV5-1, the J call TRBJ2-3; tentatively, D is TRBD2 (6 bases). V lost 1 base to trimming and J lost 5 bases, with 17 bases between them. The germline V gene encodes CDR1 SGHRS and CDR2 YFSETQ. The CDR3 sequence is 16 residues long. CDR3 sequence (DNA): TGCGCCAGCAGCTTGTTCGGGAGAGGCTCCGGAGATACGCAGTATTTT. The encoded protein is CASSLFGRGSGDTQYF.

This rearrangement joins TRBV27 to TRBJ1-5, with TRBD1 matching 7 bases. J was trimmed by 0 bases and V by 5 bases; bases with no gene match: 4. Germline V gene data show CDR1 as MNHEY and CDR2 as SMNVEV (reference sequence). This CDR3 comprises 15 residues. CDR3 protein: CASSAGQTSNQPQHF. The CDR3 coding sequence is TGTGCCAGCAGTGCGGGACAGACTAGCAATCAGCCCCAGCATTTT.

The chain is built from TRBV27 and TRBJ1-3; D is uncertain. The CDR3 totals 14 residues. The V gene's germline CDR1 is MNHEY and CDR2 SMNVEV (reference sequence). V shed 5 bases and J shed 0 bases, with 8 bases lying between them. This CDR3 reads CASSGLASGNTIYF. DNA of the CDR3: TGTGCCAGCAGTGGACTTGCCTCTGGAAACACCATATATTTT.

This rearrangement joins TRBV7-2 to TRBJ1-2; 8 bases align to TRBD1. There are 15 residues in the CDR3. The germline V gene has CDR1 SGHTA and CDR2 FQGNSA. The V segment lost 0 bases and the J segment 8 bases; nucleotides outside the gene matches: 8. CDR3 DNA sequence: TGTGCCAGCAGCTTAGCCCCTGGACAGGGTGTCGGCTACACCTTC. Encoded protein: CASSLAPGQGVGYTF.

This clone turned up a few times. This chain joins TRBV11-3 and TRBJ2-3; possibly TRBD1 for D (5 bases). This CDR3 has 14 amino acids. Trimming shortened V by 4 bases and J by 6 bases, and 14 bases separated the two germline ends. Germline CDR1 and CDR2: SGHNT and YENEEA. The CDR3 region has the DNA TGTGCCAGCAGCTCCCGTGGGGCTCGCGATACGCAGTATTTT. As protein: CASSSRGARDTQYF. The whole variable domain, remainder taken from reference TRBV11-3 and TRBJ2-3, is EAGVVQSPRYKIIEKKQPVAFWCNPISGHNTLYWYLQNLGQGPELLIRYENEEAVDDSQLPKDRFSAERLKGVDSTLKIQPAELGDSAVYLCASSSRGARDTQYFGPGTRLTVL.

The chain combines TRBV6-2 or TRBV6-3 with TRBJ2-3; D is unresolved. The CDR3 has 15 amino acids. CDR1 is MNHEY and CDR2 is SVGEGT in the germline V gene. V was cut by 5 bases and J by 2 bases, with 14 bases left in between. The DNA of the CDR3 is TGTGCCAGCAGTCCCCTTCAGCGAAACACAGATACGCAGTATTTT. It translates to CASSPLQRNTDTQYF.

V and J are TRBV6-5 and TRBJ2-7, with a weak D call TRBD1 (6 bases). V dropped 4 bases and J dropped 4 bases, with 8 bases sitting between them. CDR3 length: 12 residues. From germline, CDR1 is MNHEY and CDR2 SVGAGI. The CDR3 loop is CASSSRGYEQYF. In nucleotides, the CDR3 is TGTGCCAGCAGTTCCAGGGGATACGAGCAGTACTTC.

The chain combines TRBV30 with TRBJ1-5; no firm D call. V lost 1 base and J 3 bases, leaving 13 bases between the germline ends. The CDR3 runs to 15 residues. Germline values: CDR1 GTSNPN, CDR2 SVGIG (reference sequence). The CDR3 reads CAWSASPGDNQPQHF. The CDR3 nucleotides are TGTGCCTGGAGTGCGAGTCCCGGGGACAATCAGCCCCAGCATTTT.

The rearrangement uses TRBV7-7 and TRBJ2-5; TRBD2 is a possible D gene (5 bases). CDR1 SSHAT and CDR2 FNYEAQ come from the germline V gene (reference sequence). Deletions cut 0 bases from V and 1 base from J, with 9 bases between. CDR3 length: 15 amino acids. The CDR3 DNA reads TGTGCCAGCAGCTTAGCGGAGGTTTTCCAAGAGACCCAGTACTTC. This translates into CASSLAEVFQETQYF.

The chain is built from TRBV3-1 (or the pseudogene TRBV3-2) and TRBJ1-5; the match to TRBD1 covers 7 bases. This CDR3 has 14 residues. Trimming at V came to 4 bases and at J to 1 base, leaving 1 base not matched to a gene. The germline V gene has CDR1 LGHDT and CDR2 YNNKEL (reference sequence). This chain's CDR3 is CASSPGQSNQPQHF. CDR3 bases: TGTGCCAGCAGCCCGGGACAGAGCAATCAGCCCCAGCATTTT.

J is TRBJ1-6 and V is TRBV19, with 9 bases lining up with TRBD1. The germline V gene encodes CDR1 LNHDA and CDR2 SQIVND (reference sequence). This CDR3 is built from 14 residues. Losses at the gene ends were 4 bases for V and 10 bases for J; bases not matched to a gene: 5. The CDR3 DNA is TGTGCCAGTAGTACGTGGACAGGGGTGTCACCCCTCCACTTT. It codes for CASSTWTGVSPLHF.

The chain couples TRBV12-3 or TRBV12-4 to TRBJ2-7, with D perhaps TRBD1 (6 bases). V was shortened by 5 bases and J by 4 bases, with 9 bases between the two germline ends. The CDR3 loop spans 12 amino acids. The chain's CDR3 is CASSPQGYEQYF. CDR3 DNA: TGTGCCAGCAGTCCCCAGGGGTACGAGCAGTACTTC.

The chain links TRBV9 to TRBJ2-7; 8 bases are shared with TRBD2. V shed 2 bases, J shed 3 bases, and the junction held 4 bases outside the gene matches. This CDR3 has 14 residues. Germline lookup yields CDR1 SGDLS and CDR2 YYNGEE. The chain's CDR3 is CASSVGSGVYEQYF. CDR3 DNA sequence: TGTGCCAGCAGCGTTGGTAGCGGGGTCTACGAGCAGTACTTC.

The CDR3 loop reads CASSSGGMSTDTQYF. The CDR3 region has the DNA TGTGCCAGCAGCTCAGGGGGCATGTCCACAGATACGCAGTATTTT. V usage is TRBV7-3 and J usage is TRBJ2-3, with 8 bases lining up with TRBD1. The V and J ends lost 4 bases and 2 bases, in that order; junction bases with no gene match: 5. Germline CDR1 SGHTA, CDR2 FQGTGA. The CDR3 extends over 15 amino acids.

This clone has a single count. The chain combines TRBV2 with TRBJ2-7; the D gene is possibly TRBD1 (6 bases). Germline CDR1 SNHLY, CDR2 FYNNEI. The CDR3 length is 13 residues. The V end was cut by 5 bases, the J end by 3 bases, with 11 bases between. The DNA for the CDR3 is TGTGCCAGCAGTAAACAGGGCGGCTACGAGCAGTACTTC. It yields the protein CASSKQGGYEQYF.

The table lists this clone with a few counts. This rearrangement joins TRBV9 to TRBJ1-4; TRBD1 matches 10 bases. The CDR3 is 15 amino acids. The V segment lost 2 bases and the J segment 4 bases; nucleotides outside the gene matches: 2. Looked up from germline, CDR1 is SGDLS and CDR2 is YYNGEE. Here the CDR3 DNA reads TGTGCCAGCAGCGTCCGGACAGGGGGTAATGAAAAACTGTTTTTT. Translating gives CASSVRTGGNEKLFF.

In regard to this clone: Additional DNA sequences in this sample encode the identical CDR3. V usage is TRBV30 and J usage is TRBJ1-1; tentatively, D is TRBD1 (6 bases). CDR3 size: 13 residues. Trimming pared 4 bases from V and 0 bases from J, leaving 9 bases between. Germline V gives CDR1 GTSNPN, CDR2 SVGIG (reference sequence). The CDR3 here is CAWKGQLNTEAFF. CDR3 in DNA: TGTGCCTGGAAGGGACAACTGAACACTGAAGCTTTCTTT.

This clone has only a few counts. This chain connects TRBV5-1 to TRBJ2-5; TRBD2 matches 7 bases. The V segment lost 0 bases and the J segment 4 bases; nucleotides outside the gene matches: 15. Germline CDR1 SGHRS, CDR2 YFSETQ. CDR3 length: 18 amino acids. CDR3 residues: CASSLALRTSIWVETQYF. For the CDR3, the DNA is TGCGCCAGCAGCTTGGCCCTCCGGACTAGTATTTGGGTAGAGACCCAGTACTTC.

CDR3 protein: CASSLPRQGSTGELFF. The CDR3 DNA reads TGTGCCAGCAGTTTGCCGCGACAGGGGAGCACCGGGGAGCTGTTTTTT. V and J are TRBV28 and TRBJ2-2, with 8 positions matching TRBD1. CDR3 length: 16 residues. In germline, CDR1 is MDHEN, CDR2 SYDVKM. With 3 bases clipped from V and 4 bases from J, the junction kept 7 bases outside the gene matches.

The genes are TRBV5-1 and TRBJ1-1, with D unclear. Trimming pared 0 bases from V and 1 base from J, leaving 7 bases between. Germline V gives CDR1 SGHRS, CDR2 YFSETQ. CDR3 length equals 14 residues. The DNA of the CDR3 is TGCGCCAGCAGCTTGGATGCGGGGAACACTGAAGCTTTCTTT. Amino acid sequence: CASSLDAGNTEAFF.

The genes are TRBV6-1 and TRBJ1-6; perhaps TRBD1 as D (5 bases). This CDR3 is 16 amino acids long. Trimming took 2 bases from V and 7 from J, leaving 15 bases between them. Germline CDR1 and CDR2: MNHNS and SASEGT. The chain's CDR3 is CASSERGVGSNSPLHF. As DNA, the CDR3 is TGTGCCAGCAGTGAACGGGGGGTGGGTTCAAATTCACCCCTCCACTTT.